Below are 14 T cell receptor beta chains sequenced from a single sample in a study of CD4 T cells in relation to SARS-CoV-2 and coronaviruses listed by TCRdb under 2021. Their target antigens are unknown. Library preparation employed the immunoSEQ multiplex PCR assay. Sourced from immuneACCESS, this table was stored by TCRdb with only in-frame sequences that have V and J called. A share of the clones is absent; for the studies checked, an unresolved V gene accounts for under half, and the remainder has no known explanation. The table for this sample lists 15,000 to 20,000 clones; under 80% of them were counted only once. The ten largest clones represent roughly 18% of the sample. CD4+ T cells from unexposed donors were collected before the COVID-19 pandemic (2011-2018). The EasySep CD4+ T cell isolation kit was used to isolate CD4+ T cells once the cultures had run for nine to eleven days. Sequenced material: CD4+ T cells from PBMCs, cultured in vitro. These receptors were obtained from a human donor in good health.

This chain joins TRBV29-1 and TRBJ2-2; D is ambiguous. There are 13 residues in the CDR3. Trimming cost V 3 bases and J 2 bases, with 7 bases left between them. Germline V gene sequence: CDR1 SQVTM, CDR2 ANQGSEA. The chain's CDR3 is CSVEGTNTGELFF. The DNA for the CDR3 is TGCAGCGTTGAGGGCACTAACACCGGGGAGCTGTTTTTT.

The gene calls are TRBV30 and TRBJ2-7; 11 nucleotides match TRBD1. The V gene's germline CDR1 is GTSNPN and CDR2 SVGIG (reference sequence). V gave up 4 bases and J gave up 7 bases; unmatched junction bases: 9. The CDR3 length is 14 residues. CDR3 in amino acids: CAWTRDRGFGEQYF. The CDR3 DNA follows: TGTGCCTGGACCCGGGACAGGGGGTTCGGGGAGCAGTACTTC. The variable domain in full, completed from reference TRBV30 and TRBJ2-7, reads SQTIHQWPATLVQPVGSPLSLECTVEGTSNPNLYWYRQAAGRGLQLLFYSVGIGQISSEVPQNLSASRPQDRQFILSSKKLLLSDSGFYLCAWTRDRGFGEQYFGPGTRLTVT.

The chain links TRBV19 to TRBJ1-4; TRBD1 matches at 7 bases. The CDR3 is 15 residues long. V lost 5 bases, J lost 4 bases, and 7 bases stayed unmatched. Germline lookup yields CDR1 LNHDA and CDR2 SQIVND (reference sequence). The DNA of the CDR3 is TGTGCCAGTAGTGCTGCAGGGGGGAGTAATGAAAAACTGTTTTTT. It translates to CASSAAGGSNEKLFF.

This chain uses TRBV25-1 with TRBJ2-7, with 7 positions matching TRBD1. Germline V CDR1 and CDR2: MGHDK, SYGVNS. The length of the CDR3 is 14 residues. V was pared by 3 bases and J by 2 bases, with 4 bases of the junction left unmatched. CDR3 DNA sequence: TGTGCCAGCAGTGATGGGGACAGACCCTACGAGCAGTACTTC. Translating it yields CASSDGDRPYEQYF.

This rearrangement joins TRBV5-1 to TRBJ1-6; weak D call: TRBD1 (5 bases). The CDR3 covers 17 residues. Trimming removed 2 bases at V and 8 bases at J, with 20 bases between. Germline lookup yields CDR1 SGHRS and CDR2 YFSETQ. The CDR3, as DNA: TGCGCCAGCAGCTTAACAGGAAGATTGGCCTTGGATTCACCCCTCCACTTT. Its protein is CASSLTGRLALDSPLHF.

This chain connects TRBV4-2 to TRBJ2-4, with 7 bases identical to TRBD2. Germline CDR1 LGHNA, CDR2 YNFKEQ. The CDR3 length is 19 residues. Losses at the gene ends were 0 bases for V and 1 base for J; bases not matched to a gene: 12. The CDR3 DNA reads TGTGCCAGCAGCCAAGAGCCCCCTGCAGCGGGAAGGGCCAAAAACATTCAGTACTTC. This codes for CASSQEPPAAGRAKNIQYF.

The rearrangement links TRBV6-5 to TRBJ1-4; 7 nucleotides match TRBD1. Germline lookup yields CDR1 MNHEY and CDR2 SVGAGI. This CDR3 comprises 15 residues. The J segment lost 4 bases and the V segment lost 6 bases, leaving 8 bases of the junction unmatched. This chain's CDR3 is CASRTRDSLNEKLFF. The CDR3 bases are TGTGCCAGCAGGACTAGGGACAGCCTTAATGAAAAACTGTTTTTT.

For the CDR3, the DNA is TGTGCCAGCAGTTCACTAGCGGGACTCACAGATACGCAGTATTTT. The encoded protein is CASSSLAGLTDTQYF. J is TRBJ2-3 and V is TRBV28; TRBD2 agrees at 10 bases. Trimming removed 4 bases from V and 2 bases from J; junction bases left unmatched: 3. CDR3 length: 15 amino acids. Germline V gene lookup returns CDR1 MDHEN and CDR2 SYDVKM.

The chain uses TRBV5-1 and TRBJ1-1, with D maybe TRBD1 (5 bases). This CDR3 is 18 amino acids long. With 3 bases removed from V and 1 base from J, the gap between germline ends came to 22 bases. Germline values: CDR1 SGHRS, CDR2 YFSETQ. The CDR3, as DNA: TGCGCCAGCAGCTCTGGCCTCGGGGGGACCGGAGAGAACACTGAAGCTTTCTTT. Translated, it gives CASSSGLGGTGENTEAFF.

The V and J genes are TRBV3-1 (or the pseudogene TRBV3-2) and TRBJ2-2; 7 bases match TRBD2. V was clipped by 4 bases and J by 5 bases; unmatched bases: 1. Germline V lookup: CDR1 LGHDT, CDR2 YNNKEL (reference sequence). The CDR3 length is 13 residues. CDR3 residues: CASSPGRTGELFF. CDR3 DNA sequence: TGTGCCAGCAGCCCCGGGAGGACCGGGGAGCTGTTTTTT.

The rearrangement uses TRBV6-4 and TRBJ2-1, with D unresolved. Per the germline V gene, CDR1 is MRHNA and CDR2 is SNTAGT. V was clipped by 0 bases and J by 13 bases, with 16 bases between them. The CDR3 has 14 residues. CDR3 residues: CASSDSEVAPRQFF. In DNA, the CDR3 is TGTGCCAGCAGTGACTCAGAGGTGGCCCCACGACAGTTCTTC.

CDR3 bases: TGTGCCAGCAGTGACTCCGCGGGGGGCGCTGGGGCCAACGTCCTGACTTTC. Translation gives CASSDSAGGAGANVLTF. The chain uses TRBV6-4 and TRBJ2-6; TRBD2 matches 8 bases. From germline, CDR1 is MRHNA and CDR2 SNTAGT. After removal of 0 bases from V and 2 bases from J, the junction contained 3 bases not matched to a gene. The CDR3 is 17 amino acids.

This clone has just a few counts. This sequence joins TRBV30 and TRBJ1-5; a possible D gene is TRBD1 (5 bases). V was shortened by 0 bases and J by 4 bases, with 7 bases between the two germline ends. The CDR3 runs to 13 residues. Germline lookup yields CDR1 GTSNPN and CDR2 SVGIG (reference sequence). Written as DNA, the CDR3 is TGTGCCTGGAGTGTAGAGGGGAATCAGCCCCAGCATTTT. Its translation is CAWSVEGNQPQHF. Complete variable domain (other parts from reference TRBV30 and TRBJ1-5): SQTIHQWPATLVQPVGSPLSLECTVEGTSNPNLYWYRQAAGRGLQLLFYSVGIGQISSEVPQNLSASRPQDRQFILSSKKLLLSDSGFYLCAWSVEGNQPQHFGDGTRLSIL.

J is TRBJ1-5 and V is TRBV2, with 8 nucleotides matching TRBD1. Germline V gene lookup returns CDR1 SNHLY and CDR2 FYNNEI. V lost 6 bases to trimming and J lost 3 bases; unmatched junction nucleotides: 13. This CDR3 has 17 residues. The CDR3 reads CASRATPGQVFNQPQHF. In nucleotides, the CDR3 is TGTGCCAGCAGGGCTACTCCGGGACAGGTTTTCAATCAGCCCCAGCATTTT.